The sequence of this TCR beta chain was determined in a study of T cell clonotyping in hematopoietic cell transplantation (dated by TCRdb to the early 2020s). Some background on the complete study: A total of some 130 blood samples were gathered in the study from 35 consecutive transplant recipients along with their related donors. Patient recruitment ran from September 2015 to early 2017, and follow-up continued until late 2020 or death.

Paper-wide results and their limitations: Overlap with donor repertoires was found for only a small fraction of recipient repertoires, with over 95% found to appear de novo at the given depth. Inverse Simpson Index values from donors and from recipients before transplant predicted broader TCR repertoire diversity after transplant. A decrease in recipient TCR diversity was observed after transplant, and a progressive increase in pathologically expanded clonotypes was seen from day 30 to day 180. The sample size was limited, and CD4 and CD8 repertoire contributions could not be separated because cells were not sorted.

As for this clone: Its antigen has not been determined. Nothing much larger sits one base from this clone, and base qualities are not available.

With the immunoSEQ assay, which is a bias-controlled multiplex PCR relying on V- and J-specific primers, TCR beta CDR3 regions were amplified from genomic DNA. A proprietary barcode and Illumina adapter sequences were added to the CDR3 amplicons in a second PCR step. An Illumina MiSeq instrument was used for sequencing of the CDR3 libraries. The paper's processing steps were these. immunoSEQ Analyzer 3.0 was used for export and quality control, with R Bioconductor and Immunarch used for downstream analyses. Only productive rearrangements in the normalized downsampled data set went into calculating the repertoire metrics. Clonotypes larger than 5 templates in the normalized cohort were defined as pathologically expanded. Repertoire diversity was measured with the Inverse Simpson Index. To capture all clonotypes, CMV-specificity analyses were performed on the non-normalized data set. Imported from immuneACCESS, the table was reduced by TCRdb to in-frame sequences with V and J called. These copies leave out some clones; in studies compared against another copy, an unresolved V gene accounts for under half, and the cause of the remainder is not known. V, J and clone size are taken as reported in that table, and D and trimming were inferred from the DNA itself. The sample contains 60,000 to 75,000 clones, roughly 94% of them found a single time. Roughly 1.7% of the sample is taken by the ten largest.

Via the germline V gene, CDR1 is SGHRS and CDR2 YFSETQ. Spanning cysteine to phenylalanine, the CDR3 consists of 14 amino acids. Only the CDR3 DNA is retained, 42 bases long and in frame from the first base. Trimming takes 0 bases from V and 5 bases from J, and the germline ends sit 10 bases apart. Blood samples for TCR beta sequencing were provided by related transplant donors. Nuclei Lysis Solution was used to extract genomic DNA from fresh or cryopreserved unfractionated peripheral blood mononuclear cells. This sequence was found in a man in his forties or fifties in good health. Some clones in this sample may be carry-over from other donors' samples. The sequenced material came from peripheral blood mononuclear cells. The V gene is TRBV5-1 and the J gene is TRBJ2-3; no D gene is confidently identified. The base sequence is TGCGCCAGCAGCTTGGGAAGTGCGGAAGATACGCAGTATTTT. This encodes CASSLGSAEDTQYF.